These 22 T cell receptor beta chains came from one sample sequenced in a study of T cell responses to AZD1222 COVID-19 vaccine (dated by TCRdb to about 2021). Library method: the immunoSEQ multiplex PCR assay. The table was pulled from immuneACCESS by TCRdb, which kept in-frame rearrangements only. Such tables lose some clones; where checked, under half of the loss comes from unresolved V genes, and the rest has no known cause. The sample table shows 55,000 to 80,000 clones, and 84% are seen once. Of the sample, about a tenth is held by the ten largest clones. The time point label, read with the paper, signifies: baseline before first vaccination. The specimen comprised peripheral blood, sampled on day 0 of AZD1222 vaccination. These receptor sequences come from an adult in good health.

The gene calls are TRBV29-1 and TRBJ1-1; D call uncertain. Between the trimmed V and J ends, which lost 4 bases and 1 base, there was a span of 10 bases. This CDR3 region has 13 residues. CDR1 and CDR2 (germline): SQVTM, ANQGSEA. The CDR3 DNA reads TGCAGCGTTGTAGGGCAGTCGAACACTGAAGCTTTCTTT. Protein: CSVVGQSNTEAFF.

The V call is TRBV7-9, the J call TRBJ2-1; D possibly uses TRBD1 or TRBD2 (5 bases each). The CDR3 is 14 residues long. V shed 1 base and J shed 5 bases, with 9 bases lying between them. CDR1 and CDR2 (germline): SEHNR, FQNEAQ (reference sequence). CDR3 region: CASSLGVGDNEQFF. CDR3 DNA: TGTGCCAGCAGCTTAGGGGTGGGGGACAATGAGCAGTTCTTC.

V usage is TRBV6-2 or TRBV6-3 and J usage is TRBJ1-1, with D unresolved. V gave up 4 bases and J gave up 4 bases, with 7 bases separating them. The V gene's germline CDR1 is MNHEY and CDR2 SVGEGT. This CDR3 has 12 residues. The CDR3 spells CASSSIATEAFF. Written as DNA, the CDR3 is TGTGCCAGCAGTTCCATCGCCACTGAAGCTTTCTTT.

This chain uses TRBV3-1 (or the pseudogene TRBV3-2) with TRBJ2-5; D might be TRBD1 or TRBD2, each matching 6 bases. CDR3 size: 15 residues. Trimming removed 1 base at V and 5 bases at J, with 14 bases between. The germline CDR1 and CDR2 sequences are LGHDT and YNNKEL (reference sequence). The CDR3 protein is CASSQVSGAWETQYF. CDR3 sequence (DNA): TGTGCCAGCAGCCAAGTATCGGGGGCTTGGGAGACCCAGTACTTC.

V usage is TRBV6-5 and J usage is TRBJ2-7, with 8 bases that match TRBD2. Germline CDR1 and CDR2: MNHEY and SVGAGI. Trimming removed 6 bases from V and 2 bases from J; junction bases left unmatched: 9. The length of the CDR3 is 15 residues. The CDR3 region is CASSIEGTRTYEQYF. In DNA, the CDR3 is TGTGCCAGCAGCATCGAAGGGACTAGAACCTACGAGCAGTACTTC.

This chain connects TRBV28 to TRBJ2-7, with TRBD2 matching over 9 bases. V shed 6 bases and J 5 bases; nucleotides not matched to a gene: 11. The CDR3 runs to 15 residues. Germline CDR1 is MDHEN and CDR2 is SYDVKM. The CDR3 bases are TGTGCCAGCAGGCCCAGCGGGGGGCTAGTCCACGAGCAGTACTTC. Residues: CASRPSGGLVHEQYF. Drawing the rest from reference TRBV28 and TRBJ2-7, the complete variable domain is DVKVTQSSRYLVKRTGEKVFLECVQDMDHENMFWYRQDPGLGLRLIYFSYDVKMKEKGDIPEGYSVSREKKERFSLILESASTNQTSMYLCASRPSGGLVHEQYFGPGTRLTVT.

The genes are TRBV7-9 and TRBJ2-5; possibly TRBD1 or TRBD2 for D (5 bases each). CDR1 and CDR2 from the germline V gene are SEHNR and FQNEAQ (reference sequence). This CDR3 contains 13 residues. Trimming pared 2 bases from V and 4 bases from J, leaving 8 bases between. CDR3 nucleotide sequence: TGTGCCAGCAGCTTAAGGGACGCAGAGACCCAGTACTTC. Its protein is CASSLRDAETQYF.

V is TRBV2 and J is TRBJ1-1; 12 positions match TRBD1. The CDR3 totals 14 residues. J was trimmed by 11 bases and V by 4 bases; bases with no gene match: 8. Germline CDR1 and CDR2: SNHLY and FYNNEI. The CDR3 protein is CASSGDRGPVGAFF. DNA of the CDR3: TGTGCCAGCAGTGGGGACAGGGGGCCCGTTGGGGCTTTCTTT.

This clone was counted a few times. The chain links TRBV5-1 to TRBJ2-5; unclear D gene. Germline V gene sequence: CDR1 SGHRS, CDR2 YFSETQ. Trimming left V 6 bases short and J 0 bases short, with 6 bases between. The CDR3 is 12 residues long. DNA for the CDR3: TGCGCCAGCACCCAGGACCAAGAGACCCAGTACTTC. Amino acids: CASTQDQETQYF.

This chain uses TRBV19 with TRBJ1-6; TRBD1 might be the D (5 bases). The germline gives CDR1 LNHDA, CDR2 SQIVND (reference sequence). The germline V and J ends were trimmed by 5 bases and 9 bases, with 11 bases remaining between them. CDR3 length: 13 residues. This chain's CDR3 is CASSALGVSPLHF. CDR3 nucleotides: TGTGCCAGTAGTGCTCTGGGGGTTTCACCCCTCCACTTT. Drawing the rest from reference TRBV19 and TRBJ1-6, the complete variable domain is DGGITQSPKYLFRKEGQNVTLSCEQNLNHDAMYWYRQDPGQGLRLIYYSQIVNDFQKGDIAEGYSVSREKKESFPLTVTSAQKNPTAFYLCASSALGVSPLHFGNGTRLTVT.

Only a few counts were recorded for this clone. The chain joins TRBV2 to TRBJ1-5; no definite D call. The CDR3 has 15 amino acids. V was clipped by 6 bases and J by 2 bases, with 14 bases between them. Germline values: CDR1 SNHLY, CDR2 FYNNEI. CDR3 sequence reads: CASRESSWGNQPQHF. The CDR3 region has the DNA TGTGCCAGCAGGGAGAGTTCATGGGGCAATCAGCCCCAGCATTTT.

The chain has TRBV5-5 and TRBJ2-1, with 9 bases aligning to TRBD2. The CDR3 length is 16 residues. The germline CDR1 and CDR2 sequences are SGHKS and YYEKEE (reference sequence). Trimming removed 0 bases from V and 12 bases from J; junction bases left unmatched: 13. CDR3 sequence: CASSLAGGGALEVQFF. CDR3 nucleotide sequence: TGTGCCAGCAGCTTGGCGGGCGGGGGGGCGTTAGAGGTGCAGTTCTTC.

V is TRBV6-5 and J is TRBJ2-5; no clear D. The V gene lost 9 bases and the J gene lost 5 bases, with 19 bases spanning the gap. Per germline, CDR1 MNHEY and CDR2 SVGAGI. The CDR3 totals 14 residues. CDR3 amino acids: CARTSDGLRETQYF. The CDR3 DNA is TGTGCCAGAACCAGCGACGGCCTCCGGGAGACCCAGTACTTC.

This clone was seen only a few times. The rearrangement joins TRBV5-1 to TRBJ2-7, with a possible D match to TRBD1 (6 bases). CDR3 length: 14 amino acids. Germline assignment: CDR1 SGHRS and CDR2 YFSETQ. With 0 bases removed from V and 0 bases from J, the gap between germline ends came to 7 bases. The CDR3 sequence is CASSLEGGSYEQYF. CDR3 nucleotides: TGCGCCAGCAGCTTGGAAGGGGGCTCCTACGAGCAGTACTTC.

This clone was found once. The chain is built from TRBV19 and TRBJ1-2, with D unresolved. CDR1 is LNHDA, CDR2 SQIVND, per germline (reference sequence). The CDR3 covers 11 residues. The V end was cut by 5 bases, the J end by 8 bases, with 9 bases between. In DNA, the CDR3 is TGTGCCAGTAGTTGGGAGTTGGGCTACACCTTC. Its protein is CASSWELGYTF.

This clone was detected only once. The chain combines TRBV2 with TRBJ2-1; possibly TRBD2 for D (5 bases). This CDR3 region has 14 residues. Germline assignment: CDR1 SNHLY and CDR2 FYNNEI. V lost 5 bases to trimming and J lost 9 bases, with 17 bases between them. CDR3 protein: CASSNGILAFEQFF. CDR3 DNA sequence: TGTGCCAGCAGTAACGGGATTTTGGCTTTTGAGCAGTTCTTC.

This clone was seen ten or more times. This chain links TRBV7-2 with TRBJ2-2; the D is unclear. Germline CDR1 and CDR2: SGHTA and FQGNSA. This CDR3 is 13 amino acids long. V lost 4 bases to trimming and J lost 6 bases, with 9 bases between them. The CDR3 here is CASSSVLPGELFF. As DNA, the CDR3 is TGTGCCAGCAGCTCAGTCCTCCCCGGGGAGCTGTTTTTT.

The rearrangement uses TRBV19 and TRBJ1-5; 8 nucleotides agree with TRBD1. The junction had 0 bases not matched to a gene; V was cut back by 4 bases and J by 1 base. This CDR3 has 14 amino acids. Per the germline V gene, CDR1 is LNHDA and CDR2 is SQIVND (reference sequence). CDR3: CASSRTGSNQPQHF. The DNA of the CDR3 is TGTGCCAGTAGTAGGACAGGGAGCAATCAGCCCCAGCATTTT.

This clone came up once. This rearrangement joins TRBV9 to TRBJ2-7; TRBD2 aligns across 13 bases. The ends lost 4 bases at V and 6 bases at J; junction bases unmatched: 7. The CDR3 extends over 15 amino acids. CDR1 SGDLS and CDR2 YYNGEE come from the germline V gene. This CDR3 reads CASSLTSGGAGEQYF. The DNA for the CDR3 is TGTGCCAGCAGCCTCACTAGCGGGGGGGCCGGCGAGCAGTACTTC.

This chain joins TRBV2 and TRBJ2-7, with a possible D match to TRBD2 (6 bases). V lost 5 bases and J 2 bases, leaving 16 bases between the germline ends. The length of the CDR3 is 15 residues. CDR1 is SNHLY and CDR2 is FYNNEI in the germline V gene. This CDR3 reads CASSPRLVFPYEQYF. CDR3 in DNA: TGTGCCAGCAGTCCCAGACTAGTTTTCCCCTACGAGCAGTACTTC.

CDR3 sequence (DNA): TGTGCTAGTGGTTTGGTAGGAACGTATGGCTACACCTTC. Residues: CASGLVGTYGYTF. V gene TRBV12-5 combines with J gene TRBJ1-2; no clear D. Trimming removed 0 bases from V and 5 bases from J, with 7 bases in between. The CDR3 is 13 amino acids. Germline V gene lookup returns CDR1 LGHNT and CDR2 FRNRAP. Looking up the rest from reference TRBV12-5 and TRBJ1-2 gives the full variable domain: DARVTQTPRHKVTEMGQEVTMRCQPILGHNTVFWYRQTMMQGLELLAYFRNRAPLDDSGMPKDRFSAEMPDATLATLKIQPSEPRDSAVYFCASGLVGTYGYTFGSGTRLTVV.

This clone was found once. The chain combines TRBV4-3 with TRBJ1-5; D is unclear. Deletions cut 0 bases from V and 6 bases from J, with 12 bases between. The length of the CDR3 is 15 residues. Germline V lookup: CDR1 LGHNA, CDR2 YSLEER. The CDR3 DNA is TGCGCCAGCAGCCAAGATCACCCGGTCTTTCAGCCCCAGCATTTT. Translated, it gives CASSQDHPVFQPQHF.